These 15 T cell receptor beta chains originate from one sample sequenced in a study of blood T cell repertoires in COVID-19. Assay used: immunoSEQ multiplex PCR; TCRdb lists only in-frame clones, some missing. The repertoire holds about 370,000 clones, with approximately 88% as singletons. Sample: peripheral blood. These receptors were obtained from a young woman with COVID-19, enrolled during active disease.

The rearrangement uses TRBV18 and TRBJ2-4; TRBD2 matches at 12 bases. Germline V CDR1 and CDR2: KGHSH, LQKENI. CDR3 length: 22 amino acids. J lost 1 base, V lost 3 bases, and 19 bases had no gene match. CDR3 nucleotide sequence: TGTGCCAGCTCACCGCCCAGAGATTGGCTAGCGGGGGGGCCGGATGCCAAAAACATTCAGTACTTC. This gives the protein CASSPPRDWLAGGPDAKNIQYF. The full variable domain, in which reference TRBV18 and TRBJ2-4 provide the parts outside the CDR3, is NAGVMQNPRHLVRRRGQEARLRCSPMKGHSHVYWYRQLPEEGLKFMVYLQKENIIDESGMPKERFSAEFPKEGPSILRIQQVVRGDSAAYFCASSPPRDWLAGGPDAKNIQYFGAGTRLSVL.

The chain joins TRBV5-1 to TRBJ2-3; the match to TRBD2 covers 7 bases. Looked up from germline, CDR1 is SGHRS and CDR2 is YFSETQ. The CDR3 has 16 amino acids. The ends lost 3 bases at V and 2 bases at J; junction bases unmatched: 9. In DNA, the CDR3 is TGCGCCAGCAGCTGGCTAGCGGACCGTTACACAGATACGCAGTATTTT. Its protein is CASSWLADRYTDTQYF.

This rearrangement joins TRBV7-6 to TRBJ2-3; D perhaps matches TRBD2 (6 bases). Germline loops: CDR1 SGHVS, CDR2 FNYEAQ. The germline V and J ends were trimmed by 7 bases and 3 bases, with 14 bases remaining between them. The CDR3 is 14 amino acids. The CDR3: CASMEGVGTDTQYF. CDR3 DNA sequence: TGTGCCAGCATGGAGGGCGTAGGAACAGATACGCAGTATTTT.

This chain uses TRBV10-2 with TRBJ2-5, with 8 bases identical to TRBD2. This CDR3 is built from 14 residues. Germline V lookup: CDR1 WSHSY, CDR2 SAAADI. J lost 4 bases, V lost 2 bases, and 3 bases had no gene match. CDR3 loop: CASSEGLALETQYF. The CDR3 nucleotides read TGCGCCAGCAGTGAGGGACTAGCCCTAGAGACCCAGTACTTC.

V and J are TRBV19 and TRBJ1-2; 9 bases are shared with TRBD1. The V and J ends lost 6 bases and 2 bases, in that order; junction bases with no gene match: 13. CDR1 LNHDA and CDR2 SQIVND come from the germline V gene (reference sequence). This CDR3 region has 17 residues. The CDR3, as DNA: TGTGCCAGTAGCGAAACAGGGGGCGCCAGGGCAAACTATGGCTACACCTTC. Translated: CASSETGGARANYGYTF.

The V gene is TRBV9, the J gene TRBJ2-1, with 8 bases identical to TRBD1. CDR1 is SGDLS, CDR2 YYNGEE, per germline. The CDR3 has 17 amino acids. J was trimmed by 3 bases and V by 4 bases; bases with no gene match: 12. The CDR3 bases are TGTGCCAGCAGCCTCCCCTTAACGGGACAGGACTACAATGAGCAGTTCTTC. Translation: CASSLPLTGQDYNEQFF. Variable domain in full (rest from reference TRBV9 and TRBJ2-1): DSGVTQTPKHLITATGQRVTLRCSPRSGDLSVYWYQQSLDQGLQFLIQYYNGEERAKGNILERFSAQQFPDLHSELNLSSLELGDSALYFCASSLPLTGQDYNEQFFGPGTRLTVL.

This chain connects TRBV6-5 to TRBJ2-7, with TRBD1 matching over 8 bases. The germline V gene has CDR1 MNHEY and CDR2 SVGAGI. With 6 bases clipped from V and 1 base from J, the junction kept 5 bases outside the gene matches. CDR3 length: 14 residues. The CDR3 loop is CASSLGTGSYEQYV. CDR3 DNA: TGTGCCAGCAGCCTCGGGACAGGTTCCTACGAGCAGTACGTC.

The V and J genes are TRBV6-5 and TRBJ1-6; TRBD1 matches 8 bases. Germline trimming cut 0 bases from V and 7 bases from J; bases unmatched to any gene: 5. CDR3 length equals 16 residues. Germline CDR1 reads MNHEY; CDR2 reads SVGAGI. CDR3: CASSYSLDRANSPLHF. In DNA, the CDR3 is TGTGCCAGCAGTTACTCGTTGGACAGGGCGAATTCACCCCTCCACTTT.

The rearrangement uses TRBV4-1 and TRBJ2-5, with no clear D. The CDR3 is 17 amino acids. V was shortened by 0 bases and J by 5 bases, with 19 bases between the two germline ends. CDR1 is MGHRA and CDR2 is YSYEKL in the germline V gene. The CDR3 DNA follows: TGCGCCAGCAGCCAAGAAAAGATAAAACTCGCCGGGGAGACCCAGTACTTC. The encoded protein is CASSQEKIKLAGETQYF.

CDR3 sequence reads: CASSSAGEFGYEQYF. CDR3 sequence (DNA): TGTGCCAGCAGTTCCGCGGGCGAGTTCGGCTACGAGCAGTACTTC. The rearrangement uses TRBV28 and TRBJ2-7; tentatively, D is TRBD2 (5 bases). Germline values: CDR1 MDHEN, CDR2 SYDVKM. The CDR3 spans 15 residues. The V end lost 4 bases, the J end lost 3 bases, and 16 bases lay between the germline ends.

The chain links TRBV4-3 to TRBJ2-3, with 7 nucleotides matching TRBD2. The trim removed 5 bases at V and 3 bases at J, leaving 8 bases unmatched. There are 15 residues in the CDR3. CDR1 LGHNA and CDR2 YSLEER come from the germline V gene. CDR3 nucleotides: TGCGCCAGCAGCAATCGACTAGCAGAAACAGATACGCAGTATTTT. Its protein product is CASSNRLAETDTQYF.

V and J are TRBV2 and TRBJ2-3; 9 nucleotides match TRBD2. Germline assignment: CDR1 SNHLY and CDR2 FYNNEI. The CDR3 consists of 16 residues. The trim removed 0 bases at V and 6 bases at J, leaving 7 bases unmatched. The CDR3 bases are TGTGCCAGCAGTGAAGCGCTCTCGCGGGGGGGGGATACGCAGTATTTT. Translation gives CASSEALSRGGDTQYF.

The V and J genes are TRBV11-3 and TRBJ1-1; 9 positions match TRBD1. V trimming: 5 bases; J trimming: 5 bases; junction bases outside the gene matches: 9. The germline V gene has CDR1 SGHNT and CDR2 YENEEA. CDR3 length: 15 residues. The CDR3 is CASSLRRTGATEAFF. The CDR3 nucleotides read TGTGCCAGCAGCCTCCGTAGGACAGGGGCGACTGAAGCTTTCTTT.

The rearrangement uses TRBV5-1 and TRBJ1-2, with 9 bases that match TRBD1. The CDR3 spans 17 residues. The germline V gene has CDR1 SGHRS and CDR2 YFSETQ. Losses at the gene ends were 2 bases for V and 4 bases for J; bases not matched to a gene: 12. CDR3 region: CASSFLGQGLIGYGYTF. In nucleotides, the CDR3 is TGCGCCAGCAGCTTCTTGGGACAGGGATTAATTGGCTATGGCTACACCTTC.

This clone has only a few counts. The chain links TRBV19 to TRBJ2-2; TRBD1 matches 9 bases. This CDR3 is 13 amino acids long. Trimming removed 4 bases from V and 9 bases from J; junction bases left unmatched: 3. CDR1 is LNHDA and CDR2 is SQIVND in the germline V gene (reference sequence). The CDR3 sequence is CASSTQGARELFF. In DNA, the CDR3 is TGTGCCAGTAGTACACAGGGGGCTAGGGAGCTGTTTTTT.